The 14 T cell receptor beta chains below were found in one sample sequenced in a study of vaccination and CD4 T cells after COVID-19. These receptors' antigens are unknown. Oncomine TCR Beta short-read sequencing was applied to DNA from cultured CD4+ T cells. TCRdb re-called the PCR reads with MiXCR, one entry per CDR3 protein. In the table there are under 25,000 distinct CDR3 sequences, over 60% of which are singletons. Specified treatment: roughly 10-day PBMC culture with coronavirus spike peptide pools or control peptides (ViraFEST assay). Source: CD4+ T cells from blood, cultured in vitro, taken after SARS-CoV-2 vaccination. The receptor source for this set is a human donor who received a COVID-19 vaccine.

The chain has TRBV20-1 and TRBJ1-5; D remains unclear. Between the trimmed V and J ends, which lost 3 bases and 7 bases, there was a span of 13 bases. This CDR3 has 13 residues. In germline, CDR1 is DFQATT, CDR2 SNEGSKA (reference sequence). CDR3 nucleotide sequence: TGCAGTGCTAGGCGGGCCAGGTACCAGCCCCAGCATTTT. Translation: CSARRARYQPQHF.

The CDR3 DNA follows: TGTGCCAGCAGTTTCGATTGGGGCACTGAAGCTTTCTTT. Translating it yields CASSFDWGTEAFF. The chain joins TRBV12-3 or TRBV12-4 to TRBJ1-1; D is ambiguous. The V end was cut by 3 bases, the J end by 4 bases, with 9 bases between. The CDR3 length is 13 residues.

This sequence joins TRBV27 and TRBJ2-5, with D tentatively TRBD1 or TRBD2 (5 bases each). The V gene's germline CDR1 is MNHEY and CDR2 SMNVEV (reference sequence). The V end was cut by 5 bases, the J end by 3 bases, with 13 bases between. CDR3 length equals 14 residues. The CDR3 DNA is TGTGCCAGCAGTCCGAGACTGGGGGAAGAGACCCAGTACTTC. Translated: CASSPRLGEETQYF.

This clonotype was observed a handful of times. The chain uses TRBV30 and TRBJ1-5; 7 bases line up with TRBD1. The germline V gene encodes CDR1 GTSNPN and CDR2 SVGIG (reference sequence). The junction had 6 bases not matched to a gene; V was cut back by 4 bases and J by 6 bases. This CDR3 has 13 amino acids. Here the CDR3 reads CAWKTGAGQPQHF. The CDR3 DNA reads as TGTGCCTGGAAAACAGGGGCTGGTCAGCCCCAGCATTTT.

This rearrangement joins TRBV19 to TRBJ1-1, with TRBD1 as a possible D gene (6 bases). Per germline, CDR1 LNHDA and CDR2 SQIVND (reference sequence). The V end was cut by 6 bases, the J end by 5 bases, with 25 bases between. The CDR3 extends over 17 amino acids. CDR3 in amino acids: CASSAGYRVNRETEAFF. The CDR3 nucleotides read TGTGCCAGTAGCGCGGGATACAGGGTTAACCGGGAAACTGAAGCTTTCTTT. Complete variable domain (other parts from reference TRBV19 and TRBJ1-1): DGGITQSPKYLFRKEGQNVTLSCEQNLNHDAMYWYRQDPGQGLRLIYYSQIVNDFQKGDIAEGYSVSREKKESFPLTVTSAQKNPTAFYLCASSAGYRVNRETEAFFGQGTRLTVV.

This sequence joins TRBV12-3 or TRBV12-4 and TRBJ1-5, with D hard to call. Trimming stripped 3 bases from V and 3 bases from J, with 6 bases between. This CDR3 contains 13 residues. The CDR3 here is CASSFLPNQPQHF. CDR3 bases: TGTGCCAGCAGTTTTTTGCCCAATCAGCCCCAGCATTTT.

This sequence joins TRBV21-1 and TRBJ1-1. TRBV21-1 represents a pseudogene. The CDR3 is 17 amino acids. CDR3 sequence reads: CASSKKGLGRGGNEAFF. CDR3 coding DNA: TGTGCCAGCAGCAAAAAGGGCCTAGGGCGTGGGGGGAATGAAGCTTTCTTT.

V is TRBV30 and J is TRBJ1-2, with D possibly TRBD1 on 6 matching bases. Germline V gene data show CDR1 as GTSNPN and CDR2 as SVGIG (reference sequence). This CDR3 is built from 13 residues. V was cut by 0 bases and J by 8 bases, with 13 bases left in between. The chain's CDR3 is CAWSVGGARGYTF. CDR3 in DNA: TGTGCCTGGAGTGTCGGGGGGGCTCGAGGCTACACCTTC.

The DNA of the CDR3 is TGCAGCGTTCGGCGGGGGAACTCCTACGAGCAGTACTTC. Translated: CSVRRGNSYEQYF. The gene calls are TRBV29-1 and TRBJ2-7; 7 positions agree with TRBD2. The V gene end was trimmed by 5 bases and the J gene end by 0 bases; junction bases not matched to a gene: 4. From germline, CDR1 is SQVTM and CDR2 ANQGSEA. The CDR3 is 13 amino acids.

This clonotype has only a few counts. The chain joins TRBV30 to TRBJ2-4; the match to TRBD2 covers 7 bases. V gave up 2 bases and J gave up 9 bases; unmatched junction bases: 13. Germline loops: CDR1 GTSNPN, CDR2 SVGIG (reference sequence). CDR3 length: 15 residues. CDR3 residues: CAWSPGLVSLGIQYF. CDR3 sequence (DNA): TGTGCCTGGAGTCCTGGACTAGTATCCCTAGGCATTCAGTACTTC.

The rearrangement joins TRBV20-1 to TRBJ2-1, with 12 bases identical to TRBD2. The V gene end was trimmed by 7 bases and the J gene end by 7 bases; junction bases not matched to a gene: 11. Germline V gives CDR1 DFQATT, CDR2 SNEGSKA (reference sequence). The length of the CDR3 is 15 residues. The chain's CDR3 is CSVRASGGAINEQFF. In nucleotides, the CDR3 is TGCAGTGTCCGCGCTAGCGGGGGGGCCATAAATGAGCAGTTCTTC.

The chain combines TRBV10-2 with TRBJ1-2, with D unclear. Trimming pared 0 bases from V and 3 bases from J, leaving 5 bases between. The CDR3 totals 13 residues. From germline, CDR1 is WSHSY and CDR2 SAAADI. The CDR3: CASSESGYYGYTF. The CDR3, as DNA: TGCGCCAGCAGTGAGTCGGGGTACTATGGCTACACCTTC.

The rearrangement uses TRBV20-1 and TRBJ1-1; a possible D gene is TRBD1 (5 bases). V dropped 6 bases and J dropped 1 base, with 21 bases sitting between them. The CDR3 sequence is 16 residues long. Germline assignment: CDR1 DFQATT and CDR2 SNEGSKA (reference sequence). The CDR3 protein is CSAPWQGAGWNTEAFF. The CDR3 DNA reads TGCAGTGCCCCTTGGCAGGGTGCAGGTTGGAACACTGAAGCTTTCTTT.

On this clonotype: No DNA is shown, since the ends of the CDR3 on it are uncertain; the CDR3 is the one TCRdb lists. This chain links TRBV20-1 with TRBJ2-7; the table's D call TRBD1 went unverified against the DNA. Germline loops: CDR1 DFQATT, CDR2 SNEGSKA (reference sequence). The CDR3 is 12 residues long, counting both termini. The CDR3 is CCASRQGYEQYF.